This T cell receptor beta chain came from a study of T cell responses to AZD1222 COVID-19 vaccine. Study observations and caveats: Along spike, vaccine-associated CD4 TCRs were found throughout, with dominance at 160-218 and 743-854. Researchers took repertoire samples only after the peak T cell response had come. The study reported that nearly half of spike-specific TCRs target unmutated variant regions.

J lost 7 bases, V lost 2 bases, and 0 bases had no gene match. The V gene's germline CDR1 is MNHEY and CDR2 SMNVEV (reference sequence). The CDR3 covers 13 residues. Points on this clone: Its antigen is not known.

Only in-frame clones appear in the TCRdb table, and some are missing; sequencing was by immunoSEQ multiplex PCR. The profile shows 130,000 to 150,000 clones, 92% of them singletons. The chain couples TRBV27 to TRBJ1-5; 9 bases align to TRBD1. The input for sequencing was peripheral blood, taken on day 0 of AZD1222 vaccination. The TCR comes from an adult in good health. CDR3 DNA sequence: TGTGCCAGCAGTTTAGGACAGGGGCAGCCCCAGCATTTT. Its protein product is CASSLGQGQPQHF.